This T cell receptor (beta chain) was captured in a study of cytomegalovirus exposure and HLA in healthy donors. Findings and caveats of the study: By a later analysis, the bulk of CMV-associated TCR beta chains appeared HLA-restricted.

The PCR employed 60 Vbeta primers together with 13 Jbeta primers. Only in-frame clones appear in the TCRdb table, and some are missing; sequencing was by immunoSEQ multiplex PCR. Among 130,000 to 150,000 clones, around 79% were seen once, and the ten largest hold around 7.1%. Trimming cost V 4 bases and J 4 bases, with 19 bases left between them. The CDR3 covers 17 residues. Germline values: CDR1 LGHNA, CDR2 YNFKEQ. Remarks on this clone: What it binds is unknown.

This receptor was identified in a woman in her forties in good health and CMV-seropositive. The sequenced material came from PBMCs. V and J are TRBV4-2 and TRBJ2-2, with D tentatively TRBD2 (7 bases). CDR3 DNA: TGTGCCAGCAGCCCGTCCGAGGGGGGGGCAGTCACCGGGGAGCTGTTTTTT. This translates into CASSPSEGGAVTGELFF.